This T cell receptor (beta chain) was obtained from a study of OX40 agonist ivuxolimab in advanced cancers. Study-level background: Patients undergoing dose escalation presented with hepatocellular carcinoma, melanoma, renal cell or head and neck cancer.

The repertoire was sequenced with immunoSEQ multiplex PCR; TCRdb's copy has only in-frame clones and lacks some. The repertoire holds approximately 74,000 clones, with roughly four fifths as singletons. Germline V gene sequence: CDR1 SGHTA, CDR2 FQGNSA. Trimming took 4 bases from V and 9 from J, leaving 19 bases between them. This CDR3 has 15 residues. Sequencing was performed on CD4+ or CD8+ T cells sorted from blood, taken in a trial of the OX40 agonist ivuxolimab. V is TRBV7-2 and J is TRBJ2-1; D is perhaps TRBD2 (6 bases). This TCR derives from an adult with an advanced solid tumor such as melanoma, head and neck, liver or kidney cancer. This CDR3 is CASSSWDLGGFEQFF. CDR3 in DNA: TGTGCCAGCAGCTCCTGGGACCTCGGGGGTTTTGAGCAGTTCTTC.